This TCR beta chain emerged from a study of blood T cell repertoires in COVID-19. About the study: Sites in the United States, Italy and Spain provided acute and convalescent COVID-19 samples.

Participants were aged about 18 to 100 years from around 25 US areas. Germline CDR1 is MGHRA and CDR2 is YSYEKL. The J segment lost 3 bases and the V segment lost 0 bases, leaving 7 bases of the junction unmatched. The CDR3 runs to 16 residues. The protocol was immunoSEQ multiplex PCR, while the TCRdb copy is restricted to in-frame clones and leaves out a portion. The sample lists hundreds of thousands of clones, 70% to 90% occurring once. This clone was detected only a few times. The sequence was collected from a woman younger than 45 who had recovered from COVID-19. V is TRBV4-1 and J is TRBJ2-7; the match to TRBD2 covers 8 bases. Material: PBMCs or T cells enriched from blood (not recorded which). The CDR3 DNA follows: TGCGCCAGCAGCCAAGATCAGAGCGGGGGAAACTACGAGCAGTACTTC. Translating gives CASSQDQSGGNYEQYF.